This TCR beta chain was identified in a study of beta chain features in type 1 diabetes. As every portion of the isolated RNA was reverse transcribed, the sequencing read expressed TCRB transcripts. Here immunoSEQ multiplex PCR was the method, and the copy in TCRdb shows in-frame clones only, minus some. Counted here are approximately 730,000 clones, 13% occurring once; the ten biggest clones make up approximately 0.022%. Only one heparinised blood draw was taken per donor, and its volume averaged about 120 mL. CDR1 is MNHNY, CDR2 SVGAGI, per germline (reference sequence). V lost 8 bases to trimming and J lost 6 bases; unmatched junction nucleotides: 10. CDR3 length: 13 amino acids. This clone was seen more than once but under ten times. The target antigen is unknown. Whole-study findings and limits: TCRB CDR3s from Type 1 diabetes patients were moderately but significantly shorter in all four CD4+ subsets. Although PCR might favor shorter templates, it would do so equally in patients and controls. The naive, central memory and Treg TCRB repertoires showed an apparent similarity that was greater among patients than among healthy donors.

This clonotype was sampled from a young man with type 1 diabetes. This chain joins TRBV6-6 and TRBJ2-7, with 7 bases that match TRBD2. Sequencing was performed on naive CD4+ T cells from blood. This CDR3 is CASGSAGYGEQYF. CDR3 DNA sequence: TGTGCCAGCGGATCAGCGGGGTACGGCGAGCAGTACTTC.